The present TCR beta chain was sequenced within a study of blood T cell repertoires in COVID-19. Produced via immunoSEQ multiplex PCR; TCRdb's table is partial and in-frame only. The sample lists 200,000 to 300,000 clones, 80% to 90% occurring once. The CDR3 has 16 residues. V lost 5 bases, J lost 2 bases, and 16 bases lay in between. Germline V gene data show CDR1 as MNHEY and CDR2 as SMNVEV (reference sequence). The rearrangement joins TRBV27 to TRBJ2-1; D possibly corresponds to TRBD2 (6 bases). The receptor comes from a woman between 40 and 55 years old who had been exposed to COVID-19. The sample was PBMCs or T cells enriched from blood (not recorded which). The CDR3: CASSKIWDSAYNEQFF. The CDR3 nucleotides are TGTGCCAGCAGTAAAATATGGGACTCAGCCTACAATGAGCAGTTCTTC.